The sequence of this TCR beta chain was determined in a study of tumor and adjacent non-tumor tissue in lung cancer (dated by TCRdb to 2017 to 2018). With respect to the entire study: Patients with adenocarcinoma (approximately 12), squamous cell carcinoma (2) and small cell lung cancer (1) were included in the cohort. Ages among the approximately 15 patients ranged from about 30 to 76 years, there were about ten men and 5 women, and disease was at TNM stage I to III. A total of roughly 120,000,000 productive TCRbeta reads were generated by sequencing, corresponding to an average of around 3.8 million reads per sample. Bulk TCRbeta repertoires were compared between lung tumor tissue and matched distant non-tumor lung tissue obtained from fewer than 16 lung cancer patients. TCRbeta CDR3 sequencing was performed on more than 25 paired specimens, with one tumor sample and one normal lung sample collected per patient. Overall study outcomes, separate from this receptor: The methods do not name the sequencing platform or mention unique molecular identifiers. Only 15 or so patients were included in the cohort, and the need for larger samples and more detailed clinical data was noted by the authors. The top 100 clones made up a significantly larger cumulative share of the repertoire in normal lung than in tumor tissue. Because peripheral blood was not sequenced, blood TCRbeta repertoires in the lung cancer patients of the study were not examined. Significantly higher TCR diversity was found in younger patients, and higher tumor TCR diversity was associated with shorter overall and disease-free survival. Tumor tissue showed significantly greater TCR diversity (inverse Simpson) than normal lung tissue (roughly 390 vs 170, P = 0.0075, Mann-Whitney U test).

As for this clonotype: No cognate antigen has been identified for it. Given the absence of the conserved phenylalanine or tryptophan at the CDR3 end, a read error is likely.

The library was prepared using multiplex PCR. Sequencing was performed on an Illumina HiSeq 2500. Following protocols modified from ARM-PCR, the researchers constructed TCRbeta libraries through three rounds of nested PCR with primers (Table S4). Before sequencing, PCR products of 200-500 bp were cut from the gel and purified using the QIAquick gel extraction kit. Per the source publication's procedure: Reads were cleaned using Trimmomatic, were merged into complete CDR3 sequences using FLASH, and were assigned to V(D)J germline segments using MiTCR. Clonal diversity was calculated as the inverse Simpson's index using VDJtools. In-frame sequences without a premature stop codon were defined as productive reads. TCRdb passed the public sequencing reads through fastp at Q25 and MiXCR, retaining productive beta sequences. Rows are unified per CDR3 protein, each entry keeping the most common DNA and genes. It is TCRdb's table, rather than the study itself, that gives the V and J calls and clone size. This sample holds about 93,000 distinct CDR3 sequences; about 61% were observed only once. In total, the top ten clones hold roughly 15% of the sample.

The germline V gene specifies LGHNA as CDR1 and YNFKEQ as CDR2. The V end gives up 1 base and the J end 5 bases, leaving 7 bases in the junction not matched to a gene. The CDR3 is 16 amino acids long, termini counted. Here the CDR3 DNA is all that survives: 48 bases in frame from base 1. RNA was extracted from bulk unsorted tissue and checked for quality with a NanoDrop ND-1000 and an Agilent 2100. Newly diagnosed lung cancer patients without prior chemotherapy who had been admitted for thoracic surgery in China between August and November 2014 were enrolled as donors. The study excluded patients who had received radiotherapy or chemotherapy before or who had another cancer at the same time. Surgical tissue pieces of about 1-2.1 cm3 were preserved in RNAlater solution and stored at -80 °C until use.

The sequence came from a man aged 65-85 years with non-small cell lung cancer. Sequencing was carried out using lung tumor tissue. Rearrangement joined TRBV4-2 to TRBJ2-3, with 9 bases in between that match TRBD2. The CDR3: CASSQGVAGEQDTQYL. The nucleotide sequence is TGTGCCAGCAGCCAAGGGGTAGCGGGGGAGCAAGATACGCAGTATTTA.